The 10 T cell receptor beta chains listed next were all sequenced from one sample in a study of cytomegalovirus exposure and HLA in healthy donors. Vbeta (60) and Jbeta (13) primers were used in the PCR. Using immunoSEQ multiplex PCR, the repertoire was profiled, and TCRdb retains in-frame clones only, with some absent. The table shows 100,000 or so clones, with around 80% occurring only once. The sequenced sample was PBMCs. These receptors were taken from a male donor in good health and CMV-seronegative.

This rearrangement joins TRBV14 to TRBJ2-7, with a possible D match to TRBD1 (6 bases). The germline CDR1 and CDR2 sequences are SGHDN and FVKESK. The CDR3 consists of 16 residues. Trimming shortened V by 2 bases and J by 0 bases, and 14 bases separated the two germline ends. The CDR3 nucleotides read TGTGCCAGCAGCCAATTACTCCCGGACAGCTCCTACGAGCAGTACTTC. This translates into CASSQLLPDSSYEQYF.

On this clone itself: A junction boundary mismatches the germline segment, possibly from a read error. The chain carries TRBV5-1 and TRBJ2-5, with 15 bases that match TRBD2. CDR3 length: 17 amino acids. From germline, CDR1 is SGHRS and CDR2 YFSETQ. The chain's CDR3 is CASSLAQIRTGLAGGDF. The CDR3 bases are TGCGCCAGCAGCTTGGCGCAGATTCGAACGGGACTAGCGGGAGGAGACTTC.

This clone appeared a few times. As DNA, the CDR3 is TGTGCCAGTAGTGGGGAGGCAGTCAACACCGGGGAGCTGTTTTTT. Its protein is CASSGEAVNTGELFF. The chain carries TRBV19 and TRBJ2-2, with D tentatively TRBD2 (6 bases). V was cut by 5 bases and J by 2 bases, with 12 bases left in between. Looked up from germline, CDR1 is LNHDA and CDR2 is SQIVND (reference sequence). The CDR3 has 15 residues.

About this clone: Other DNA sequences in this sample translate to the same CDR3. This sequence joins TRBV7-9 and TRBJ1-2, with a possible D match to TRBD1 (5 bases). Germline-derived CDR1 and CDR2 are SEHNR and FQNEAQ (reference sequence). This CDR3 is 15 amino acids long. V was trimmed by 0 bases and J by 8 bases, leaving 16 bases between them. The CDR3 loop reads CASSLATDSRGGYTF. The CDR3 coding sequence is TGTGCCAGCAGCTTAGCTACCGACAGTAGGGGAGGCTACACCTTC.

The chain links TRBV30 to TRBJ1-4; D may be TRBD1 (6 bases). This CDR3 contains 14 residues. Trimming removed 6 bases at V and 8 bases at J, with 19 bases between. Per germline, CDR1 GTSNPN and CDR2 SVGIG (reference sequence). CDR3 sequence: CACSKTGIGEKLFF. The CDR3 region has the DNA TGTGCCTGTTCAAAAACAGGGATCGGAGAAAAACTGTTTTTT. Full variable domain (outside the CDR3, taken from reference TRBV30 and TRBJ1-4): SQTIHQWPATLVQPVGSPLSLECTVEGTSNPNLYWYRQAAGRGLQLLFYSVGIGQISSEVPQNLSASRPQDRQFILSSKKLLLSDSGFYLCACSKTGIGEKLFFGSGTQLSVL.

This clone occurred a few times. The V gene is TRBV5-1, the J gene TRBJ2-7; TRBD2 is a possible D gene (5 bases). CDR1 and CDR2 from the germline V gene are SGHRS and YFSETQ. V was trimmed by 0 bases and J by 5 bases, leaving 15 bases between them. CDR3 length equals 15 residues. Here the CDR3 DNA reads TGCGCCAGCAGCTTGGTCCCTAGCTCTTACCACGAGCAGTACTTC. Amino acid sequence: CASSLVPSSYHEQYF.

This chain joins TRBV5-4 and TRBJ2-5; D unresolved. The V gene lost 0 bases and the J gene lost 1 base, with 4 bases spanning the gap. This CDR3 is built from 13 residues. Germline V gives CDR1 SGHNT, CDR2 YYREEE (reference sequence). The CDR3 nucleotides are TGTGCCAGCAGCTTGGACAGCCAAGAGACCCAGTACTTC. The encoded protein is CASSLDSQETQYF.

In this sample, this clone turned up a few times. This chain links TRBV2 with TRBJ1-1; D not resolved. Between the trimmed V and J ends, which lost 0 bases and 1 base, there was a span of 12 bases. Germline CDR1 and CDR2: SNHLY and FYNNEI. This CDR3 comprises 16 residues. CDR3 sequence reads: CASSEARALKNTEAFF. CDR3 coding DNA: TGTGCCAGCAGTGAAGCAAGAGCACTAAAGAACACTGAAGCTTTCTTT.

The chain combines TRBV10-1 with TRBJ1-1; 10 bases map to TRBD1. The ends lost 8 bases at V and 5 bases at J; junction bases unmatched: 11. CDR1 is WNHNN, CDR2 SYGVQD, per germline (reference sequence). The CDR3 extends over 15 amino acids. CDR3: CASSKRDRGSTEAFF. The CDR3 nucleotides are TGCGCCAGCTCCAAGAGGGACAGGGGTAGTACTGAAGCTTTCTTT.

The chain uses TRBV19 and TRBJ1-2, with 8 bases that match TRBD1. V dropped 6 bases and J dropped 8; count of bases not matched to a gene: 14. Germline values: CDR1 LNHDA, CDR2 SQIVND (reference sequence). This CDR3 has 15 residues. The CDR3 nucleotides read TGTGCCAGTAGCCCCGACAGGGGATATCATGGCGGCTACACCTTC. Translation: CASSPDRGYHGGYTF.